These 18 T cell receptor beta chains were sequenced from one sample in a study of shared clonotypes between healthy human individuals. Only in-frame clones appear in the TCRdb table, and some are missing; sequencing was by immunoSEQ multiplex PCR. The sample shows approximately 2.4 million clones, nearly 97% of them seen only once. Sequenced material: naive CD4+ T cells sorted from blood. Subset of the sample: CD45RA+ positively selected. Source of these receptors: a man in his late teens or twenties in good health.

This chain joins TRBV6-6 and TRBJ2-1; 11 bases line up with TRBD2. The ends lost 6 bases at V and 0 bases at J; junction bases unmatched: 4. Germline values: CDR1 MNHNY, CDR2 SVGAGI (reference sequence). The CDR3 sequence is 16 residues long. DNA of the CDR3: TGTGCCAGCAGACGCCTAGCGGGGGGCTCCTACAATGAGCAGTTCTTC. Translating gives CASRRLAGGSYNEQFF.

The V call is TRBV7-8, the J call TRBJ2-3; TRBD2 matches at 8 bases. Germline V gene data show CDR1 as SGHVS and CDR2 as FQNEAQ. The V gene end was trimmed by 4 bases and the J gene end by 3 bases; junction bases not matched to a gene: 9. The length of the CDR3 is 16 residues. CDR3 DNA: TGTGCCAGCAGCTCCCTCGGGACTAGACAGACAGATACGCAGTATTTT. It translates to CASSSLGTRQTDTQYF.

V usage is TRBV9 and J usage is TRBJ1-3; weak D call: TRBD1 (5 bases). The CDR3 length is 18 residues. Germline V gene lookup returns CDR1 SGDLS and CDR2 YYNGEE. Trimming took off 4 bases at V and 0 bases at J, with 20 bases between the two ends. Written as DNA, the CDR3 is TGTGCCAGCAGCAACCCGAGGGTATTGACAGACTCTGGAAACACCATATATTTT. Protein: CASSNPRVLTDSGNTIYF.

The rearrangement links TRBV5-1 to TRBJ1-1; D is uncertain. This CDR3 contains 15 residues. Germline CDR1 SGHRS, CDR2 YFSETQ. V lost 0 bases, J lost 0 bases, and 9 bases lay in between. The CDR3 region has the DNA TGCGCCAGCAGCTTGGAGGGTTTTATGAACACTGAAGCTTTCTTT. This translates into CASSLEGFMNTEAFF. Complete variable domain (other parts from reference TRBV5-1 and TRBJ1-1): KAGVTQTPRYLIKTRGQQVTLSCSPISGHRSVSWYQQTPGQGLQFLFEYFSETQRNKGNFPGRFSGRQFSNSRSEMNVSTLELGDSALYLCASSLEGFMNTEAFFGQGTRLTVV.

The chain is built from TRBV19 and TRBJ2-1; 10 bases fit TRBD1. Trimming at V came to 3 bases and at J to 1 base, leaving 3 bases not matched to a gene. The CDR3 runs to 16 residues. The germline gives CDR1 LNHDA, CDR2 SQIVND (reference sequence). This chain's CDR3 is CASSIRTGGSYNEQFF. Here the CDR3 DNA reads TGTGCCAGTAGTATCCGGACAGGGGGTTCCTACAATGAGCAGTTCTTC.

V gene TRBV5-6 combines with J gene TRBJ2-5, with D maybe TRBD1 (6 bases). Trimming took 4 bases from V and 2 from J, leaving 9 bases between them. Germline V gene lookup returns CDR1 SGHDT and CDR2 YYEEEE. This CDR3 is built from 13 residues. CDR3 coding DNA: TGTGCCAGCAGCCAACAGGGACAAGAGACCCAGTACTTC. Encoded protein: CASSQQGQETQYF.

This clone occurred a few times. This chain joins TRBV19 and TRBJ2-1; a possible D gene is TRBD1 (7 bases). The CDR3 runs 14 residues. Germline CDR1 reads LNHDA; CDR2 reads SQIVND (reference sequence). V lost 7 bases, J lost 8 bases, and 18 bases lay in between. This CDR3 reads CASIAQGGGHEQFF. CDR3 DNA: TGTGCCAGTATCGCCCAGGGGGGTGGTCATGAGCAGTTCTTC.

The chain employs TRBV27 and TRBJ2-6; TRBD1 aligns across 7 bases. This CDR3 comprises 18 residues. V shed 3 bases, J shed 0 bases, and the junction held 8 bases outside the gene matches. Germline V gene lookup returns CDR1 MNHEY and CDR2 SMNVEV (reference sequence). In DNA, the CDR3 is TGTGCCAGCAGTTTTATTGGGACAGTCAGCTCTGGGGCCAACGTCCTGACTTTC. This encodes CASSFIGTVSSGANVLTF.

This rearrangement joins TRBV5-1 to TRBJ1-1; 10 nucleotides match TRBD1. The length of the CDR3 is 16 residues. In germline, CDR1 is SGHRS, CDR2 YFSETQ. Germline trimming cut 4 bases from V and 2 bases from J; bases unmatched to any gene: 8. The CDR3 protein is CASSVTDRGINTEAFF. CDR3 nucleotides: TGCGCCAGCAGCGTAACGGACAGGGGGATTAACACTGAAGCTTTCTTT.

With respect to this clone: Other nucleotide sequences in the sample specify the same CDR3. The rearrangement joins TRBV18 to TRBJ2-2, with 9 bases fitting TRBD1. V gave up 2 bases and J gave up 7 bases; unmatched junction bases: 5. In germline, CDR1 is KGHSH, CDR2 LQKENI. This CDR3 has 15 amino acids. The CDR3 DNA is TGTGCCAGCTCACCATCGACAGGGGGGATCGGGGAGCTGTTTTTT. Its protein is CASSPSTGGIGELFF.

The rearrangement joins TRBV5-4 to TRBJ1-2, with a tentative D call TRBD1 (5 bases). This CDR3 is built from 13 residues. Trimming stripped 0 bases from V and 7 bases from J, with 10 bases between. Germline loops: CDR1 SGHNT, CDR2 YYREEE (reference sequence). The CDR3 DNA follows: TGTGCCAGCAGCTTGGTAGGGGTGAGTGGCTACACCTTC. It specifies CASSLVGVSGYTF.

The J gene is TRBJ1-5, the V gene TRBV18; D is perhaps TRBD1 (6 bases). The V gene lost 2 bases and the J gene lost 5 bases, with 19 bases spanning the gap. The CDR3 has 17 amino acids. The germline V gene encodes CDR1 KGHSH and CDR2 LQKENI. DNA of the CDR3: TGTGCCAGCTCACCAAACCCAGGGGTTAGTTCGGATCAGCCCCAGCATTTT. It specifies CASSPNPGVSSDQPQHF.

This sequence joins TRBV30 and TRBJ2-7, with a tentative D call TRBD2 (5 bases). The CDR3 loop spans 12 amino acids. The V gene lost 2 bases and the J gene lost 6 bases, with 11 bases spanning the gap. Germline V CDR1 and CDR2: GTSNPN, SVGIG (reference sequence). This chain's CDR3 is CAWSSGFGEQYF. The DNA of the CDR3 is TGTGCCTGGAGTTCGGGGTTCGGCGAGCAGTACTTC. Full variable domain (rest looked up from reference TRBV30 and TRBJ2-7): SQTIHQWPATLVQPVGSPLSLECTVEGTSNPNLYWYRQAAGRGLQLLFYSVGIGQISSEVPQNLSASRPQDRQFILSSKKLLLSDSGFYLCAWSSGFGEQYFGPGTRLTVT.

The chain uses TRBV7-2 and TRBJ2-1; possible D gene TRBD2, 6 bases. Deletions cut 3 bases from V and 7 bases from J, with 10 bases between. This CDR3 region has 13 residues. CDR1 is SGHTA and CDR2 is FQGNSA in the germline V gene. CDR3 bases: TGTGCCAGCAGCTTGGGACTTCTTAATGAGCAGTTCTTC. Residues: CASSLGLLNEQFF. The full variable domain, its missing parts supplied by reference TRBV7-2 and TRBJ2-1, is GAGVSQSPSNKVTEKGKDVELRCDPISGHTALYWYRQSLGQGLEFLIYFQGNSAPDKSGLPSDRFSAERTGGSVSTLTIQRTQQEDSAVYLCASSLGLLNEQFFGPGTRLTVL.

On this clone itself: The sample contains more than one DNA sequence encoding this CDR3. This rearrangement joins TRBV5-1 to TRBJ1-2; TRBD1 matches 9 bases. CDR3 length: 13 amino acids. The ends lost 4 bases at V and 7 bases at J; junction bases unmatched: 5. Germline CDR1 SGHRS, CDR2 YFSETQ. CDR3 DNA sequence: TGCGCCAGCAGCCTGGGACAGGGACGTGGCTACACCTTC. It specifies CASSLGQGRGYTF.

The V gene is TRBV5-8, the J gene TRBJ2-7; D is undetermined. The CDR3 is 15 residues long. The V and J ends lost 1 base and 0 bases respectively, with 11 bases between them. Germline V gene lookup returns CDR1 SGHTS and CDR2 YDEGEE. The CDR3 sequence is CASSLSVGYSYEQYF. The CDR3, as DNA: TGTGCCAGCAGCTTGTCCGTCGGTTACTCCTACGAGCAGTACTTC.

The rearrangement joins TRBV6-5 to TRBJ2-5; D is uncertain. This CDR3 has 16 residues. Germline CDR1 MNHEY, CDR2 SVGAGI. The V gene lost 1 base and the J gene lost 4 bases, with 16 bases spanning the gap. The CDR3 sequence: CASSYYDPPAIETQYF. In DNA, the CDR3 is TGTGCCAGCAGTTACTACGACCCCCCCGCGATAGAGACCCAGTACTTC.

The chain joins TRBV6-1 to TRBJ2-6; D is uncertain. Germline V gives CDR1 MNHNS, CDR2 SASEGT. This CDR3 spans 13 amino acids. V lost 11 bases, J lost 0 bases, and 8 bases lay in between. The CDR3 DNA follows: TGTGCCTGCGCAAACTCTGGGGCCAACGTCCTGACTTTC. Its translation is CACANSGANVLTF.